What follows are 27 T cell receptor beta chains derived from one specimen sequenced in a study of CD8 T cells in Susac syndrome. Reverse transcription of about 0.5 to 1 ug RNA was carried out with random hexamers. MiXCR was run by TCRdb on the immunoSEQ multiplex PCR reads, yielding one entry per CDR3 protein. The table includes 400,000 or so distinct CDR3 sequences, more than 80% detected once. Sequenced input: CD8+ T cells from PBMCs. The receptors stem from a human donor with multiple sclerosis.

This clonotype appeared a single time. The chain is built from TRBV4-1 and TRBJ1-1; maybe TRBD1 (5 bases). The V and J ends lost 1 base and 5 bases respectively, with 11 bases between them. Germline CDR1 is MGHRA and CDR2 is YSYEKL. The CDR3 totals 14 residues. CDR3 loop: CASSQVMGGTEAFF. DNA of the CDR3: TGCGCCAGCAGCCAAGTGATGGGGGGGACTGAAGCTTTCTTT.

This chain uses TRBV28 with TRBJ2-7; 8 bases fit TRBD2. The CDR3 contains 15 residues. Looked up from germline, CDR1 is MDHEN and CDR2 is SYDVKM. V trimming: 2 bases; J trimming: 2 bases; junction bases outside the gene matches: 5. CDR3 nucleotides: TGTGCCAGCAGTTTAGGTTCGGGAGGGACCTACGAGCAGTACTTC. Translating it yields CASSLGSGGTYEQYF.

The V and J genes are TRBV27 and TRBJ2-7, with D maybe TRBD2 (6 bases). The germline V gene has CDR1 MNHEY and CDR2 SMNVEV (reference sequence). The CDR3 covers 16 residues. Trimming took 5 bases from V and 5 from J, leaving 22 bases between them. CDR3 bases: TGTGCCAGCAGTAAAATAGCGGTAGTCGGGGTGGACGAGCAGTACTTC. Its protein product is CASSKIAVVGVDEQYF.

The chain employs TRBV19 and TRBJ2-7; 8 bases are a match to TRBD2. Germline assignment: CDR1 LNHDA and CDR2 SQIVND (reference sequence). This CDR3 has 13 amino acids. The J segment lost 4 bases and the V segment lost 7 bases, leaving 6 bases of the junction unmatched. The CDR3: CASKVAGSYEQYF. The CDR3 nucleotides read TGTGCCAGTAAGGTAGCGGGGAGTTACGAGCAGTACTTC.

The rearrangement links TRBV3-1 to TRBJ2-5; the match to TRBD2 covers 8 bases. Germline V CDR1 and CDR2: LGHDT, YNNKEL (reference sequence). V shed 0 bases and J 3 bases; nucleotides not matched to a gene: 9. The CDR3 contains 17 residues. CDR3: CASSQDLGGGPKETQYF. Here the CDR3 DNA reads TGTGCCAGCAGCCAAGATTTGGGCGGGGGGCCGAAAGAGACCCAGTACTTC.

The chain has TRBV12-5 and TRBJ2-1; 10 nucleotides agree with TRBD1. The CDR3 covers 15 residues. The ends lost 2 bases at V and 4 bases at J; junction bases unmatched: 2. CDR1 and CDR2 from the germline V gene are LGHNT and FRNRAP. The CDR3: CASGLLGQGYNEQFF. The CDR3 nucleotides are TGTGCTAGTGGTTTGTTGGGACAGGGGTACAATGAGCAGTTCTTC.

This clonotype was observed a single time. The rearrangement joins TRBV5-1 to TRBJ2-3, with 8 bases matching TRBD2. Per germline, CDR1 SGHRS and CDR2 YFSETQ. CDR3 length: 17 residues. The V segment lost 0 bases and the J segment 3 bases; nucleotides outside the gene matches: 9. The CDR3 DNA reads TGCGCCAGCAGCTTGGCCGTAACTAGCGGCCGGACAGATACGCAGTATTTT. As protein: CASSLAVTSGRTDTQYF.

The chain carries TRBV6-5 and TRBJ2-7; D unresolved. The length of the CDR3 is 14 residues. Trimming shortened V by 2 bases and J by 6 bases, and 14 bases separated the two germline ends. Germline loops: CDR1 MNHEY, CDR2 SVGAGI. For the CDR3, the DNA is TGTGCCAGCAGTTACGAGCCCAGCCCCTCCGAGCAGTACTTC. It codes for CASSYEPSPSEQYF.

The CDR3 spells CASSPGTLDGYTF. CDR3 DNA sequence: TGCGCCAGCAGCCCCGGGACCCTCGATGGCTACACCTTC. This chain uses TRBV4-1 with TRBJ1-2; possible D gene TRBD1, 5 bases. The CDR3 totals 13 residues. V was cut by 4 bases and J by 6 bases, with 12 bases left in between. CDR1 and CDR2 from the germline V gene are MGHRA and YSYEKL.

This clonotype was counted between two and nine times. The chain is built from TRBV6-1 and TRBJ2-1; no clear D. V was shortened by 6 bases and J by 7 bases, with 19 bases between the two germline ends. The CDR3 extends over 15 amino acids. Looked up from germline, CDR1 is MNHNS and CDR2 is SASEGT. This CDR3 reads CASRIGSYAVNEQFF. The DNA for the CDR3 is TGTGCCAGCAGAATAGGCAGTTATGCGGTGAATGAGCAGTTCTTC.

The chain links TRBV7-9 to TRBJ1-1; D is perhaps TRBD1 (6 bases). V was cut by 0 bases and J by 0 bases, with 8 bases left in between. CDR1 and CDR2 (germline): SEHNR, FQNEAQ (reference sequence). This CDR3 has 15 amino acids. Here the CDR3 DNA reads TGTGCCAGCAGCTTAGCCCAGGGGATGAACACTGAAGCTTTCTTT. It codes for CASSLAQGMNTEAFF.

The chain uses TRBV6-1 and TRBJ2-7; 11 nucleotides align to TRBD2. Per germline, CDR1 MNHNS and CDR2 SASEGT. The J segment lost 2 bases and the V segment lost 4 bases, leaving 4 bases of the junction unmatched. The length of the CDR3 is 15 residues. The CDR3 nucleotides are TGTGCCAGCAGTGGGGTTAGCGGGGGGGCCTACGAGCAGTACTTC. This gives the protein CASSGVSGGAYEQYF.

The rearrangement joins TRBV28 to TRBJ2-7; TRBD2 aligns across 14 bases. This CDR3 region has 14 residues. Germline lookup yields CDR1 MDHEN and CDR2 SYDVKM. V shed 6 bases, J shed 9 bases, and the junction held 7 bases outside the gene matches. The chain's CDR3 is CASSPGLAGGPQYF. CDR3 bases: TGTGCCAGCAGCCCCGGACTAGCGGGAGGTCCGCAGTACTTC.

This clonotype was counted only a few times. The J gene is TRBJ2-7, the V gene TRBV6-1, with D possibly matching TRBD2 (6 bases). The CDR3 length is 15 residues. The V end lost 4 bases, the J end lost 3 bases, and 16 bases lay between the germline ends. Per germline, CDR1 MNHNS and CDR2 SASEGT. Here the CDR3 reads CASSGDWKSIYEQYF. CDR3 sequence (DNA): TGTGCCAGCAGTGGGGACTGGAAAAGCATCTACGAGCAGTACTTC.

The chain employs TRBV20-1 and TRBJ2-1; weak D call: TRBD2 (6 bases). CDR1 and CDR2 (germline): DFQATT, SNEGSKA (reference sequence). The germline V and J ends were trimmed by 2 bases and 7 bases, with 27 bases remaining between them. The CDR3 has 18 residues. CDR3 sequence (DNA): TGCAGTGCTAGACTTAGTGCGGGGTCCGGCGTGACAGAGAATGAGCAGTTCTTC. As protein: CSARLSAGSGVTENEQFF.

This clonotype showed up just a few times. This chain connects TRBV5-1 to TRBJ2-1, with D uncertain. Germline-derived CDR1 and CDR2 are SGHRS and YFSETQ. The CDR3 is 14 residues long. With 0 bases removed from V and 2 bases from J, the gap between germline ends came to 6 bases. CDR3 sequence reads: CASSLEFPYNEQFF. The CDR3 DNA is TGCGCCAGCAGCTTGGAATTCCCCTACAATGAGCAGTTCTTC.

The chain carries TRBV15 and TRBJ2-1; 9 bases fit TRBD2. Germline trimming cut 2 bases from V and 4 bases from J; bases unmatched to any gene: 0. This CDR3 is built from 14 residues. Germline CDR1 is LNHNV and CDR2 is YYDKDF (reference sequence). The CDR3 is CATSRTSGYNEQFF. The CDR3 DNA follows: TGTGCCACCAGCAGAACTAGCGGGTACAATGAGCAGTTCTTC.

This chain joins TRBV20-1 and TRBJ2-7; 7 bases agree with TRBD1. With 2 bases clipped from V and 3 bases from J, the junction kept 4 bases outside the gene matches. CDR1 and CDR2 (germline): DFQATT, SNEGSKA (reference sequence). The CDR3 is made up of 13 amino acids. CDR3 DNA: TGCAGTGCTAGATCCGGACAGGTCTACGAGCAGTACTTC. Its translation is CSARSGQVYEQYF.

This chain joins TRBV7-8 and TRBJ2-3; 8 bases map to TRBD2. CDR1 and CDR2 (germline): SGHVS, FQNEAQ. Trimming cost V 5 bases and J 2 bases; bases outside gene matches: 12. This CDR3 comprises 17 residues. CDR3 region: CASSPKEAGATTDTQYF. CDR3 nucleotides: TGTGCCAGCAGCCCCAAAGAAGCGGGAGCGACCACAGATACGCAGTATTTT.

The rearrangement joins TRBV5-1 to TRBJ1-1, with a weak D call TRBD1 (5 bases). The germline V and J ends were trimmed by 3 bases and 0 bases, with 15 bases remaining between them. Germline V CDR1 and CDR2: SGHRS, YFSETQ. CDR3 length equals 16 residues. In DNA form, the CDR3 reads TGCGCCAGCAGCTCAACCACTCGGGGCATGAACACTGAAGCTTTCTTT. This gives the protein CASSSTTRGMNTEAFF.

This chain links TRBV11-2 with TRBJ2-2; 8 nucleotides agree with TRBD1. Per the germline V gene, CDR1 is SGHAT and CDR2 is FQNNGV. The CDR3 has 17 amino acids. Losses at the gene ends were 6 bases for V and 6 bases for J; bases not matched to a gene: 15. CDR3 DNA: TGTGCCAGCAGTCATAGACTCTCTCGGGACAGGTCCGGGGAGCTGTTTTTT. This gives the protein CASSHRLSRDRSGELFF.

The chain links TRBV11-2 to TRBJ2-2, with D possibly called TRBD1 or TRBD2 (5 bases each). V lost 3 bases and J lost 4, with 12 bases in between. The CDR3 has 15 amino acids. CDR1 and CDR2 from the germline V gene are SGHAT and FQNNGV. The DNA of the CDR3 is TGTGCCAGCAGCTTCGGTCTAGGGACCACCGGGGAGCTGTTTTTT. Its translation is CASSFGLGTTGELFF. Full variable domain (rest looked up from reference TRBV11-2 and TRBJ2-2): EAGVAQSPRYKIIEKRQSVAFWCNPISGHATLYWYQQILGQGPKLLIQFQNNGVVDDSQLPKDRFSAERLKGVDSTLKIQPAKLEDSAVYLCASSFGLGTTGELFFGEGSRLTVL.

CDR3 sequence reads: CASSQWDRGPLEQYF. For the CDR3, the DNA is TGCGCCAGCAGCCAATGGGACAGGGGACCCTTGGAGCAGTACTTC. J is TRBJ2-7 and V is TRBV4-1, with 10 bases aligning to TRBD1. This CDR3 has 15 amino acids. After removal of 2 bases from V and 7 bases from J, the junction contained 8 bases not matched to a gene. Germline lookup yields CDR1 MGHRA and CDR2 YSYEKL.

This chain links TRBV5-1 with TRBJ1-1; D not resolved. Trimming shortened V by 3 bases and J by 0 bases, and 9 bases separated the two germline ends. The CDR3 length is 14 residues. The V gene's germline CDR1 is SGHRS and CDR2 YFSETQ. The CDR3 nucleotides read TGCGCCAGCAGCTCGGACCCCATGAACACTGAAGCTTTCTTT. It specifies CASSSDPMNTEAFF. Full variable domain (outside the CDR3, taken from reference TRBV5-1 and TRBJ1-1): KAGVTQTPRYLIKTRGQQVTLSCSPISGHRSVSWYQQTPGQGLQFLFEYFSETQRNKGNFPGRFSGRQFSNSRSEMNVSTLELGDSALYLCASSSDPMNTEAFFGQGTRLTVV.

In the case of this clonotype: One junction end disagrees with the germline gene, perhaps due to a read error. V and J are TRBV13 and TRBJ1-1, with D possibly being TRBD1 (5 bases). The CDR3 is made up of 15 amino acids. Germline V CDR1 and CDR2: PRHDT, FYEKMQ (reference sequence). CDR3 bases: TGTGCCAGCAGTTTAGGGACGGCTATGAACACTGAAGCTTTCTTT. This encodes CASSLGTAMNTEAFF.

The chain employs TRBV2 and TRBJ2-1, with 9 positions matching TRBD2. The CDR3 totals 14 residues. J lost 9 bases, V lost 4 bases, and 7 bases had no gene match. Per the germline V gene, CDR1 is SNHLY and CDR2 is FYNNEI. CDR3 DNA: TGTGCCAGCAGTGGGACTAGCGATGGGAGTGAGCAGTTCTTC. It is translated as CASSGTSDGSEQFF.

The chain couples TRBV3-1 to TRBJ1-2; a weak D match, TRBD1 (5 bases). The CDR3 has 15 residues. The V end was cut by 0 bases, the J end by 8 bases, with 16 bases between. Germline CDR1 is LGHDT and CDR2 is YNNKEL (reference sequence). CDR3 residues: CASSQDGAGQAGYTF. The CDR3 DNA sequence: TGTGCCAGCAGCCAAGATGGGGCAGGGCAGGCCGGCTACACCTTC.